These T cell receptor beta chains were read from a single sample in a study of blood T cell repertoires in COVID-19. Measured with immunoSEQ multiplex PCR; TCRdb has only the in-frame clones, and not every one. The data show some 300,000 clones, around 88% seen once. Specimen: peripheral blood. The receptor source for this set is a woman aged 25 to 39 who had recovered from COVID-19. Both conserved end residues are part of each CDR3. The D gene is left open where the match is weak. Clone size is given for some rows only: seen once, a few or many times, or a class if the clone is expanded.

length: 16; size: .; V: TRBV21-1; J: TRBJ2-7; D: .; DNA: TGTGCCAGCAGCGCCCTCGATCGGGACAGGGGATCCGAGCAGTACTTC; CDR3: CASSALDRDRGSEQYF
length: 14; size: .; V: TRBV27; J: TRBJ2-7; D: .; DNA: TGTGCCAGCAGTTTATCCCAGGCCACCTACGAGCAGTACTTC; CDR3: CASSLSQATYEQYF
length: 16; size: once; V: TRBV30; J: TRBJ1-5; D: TRBD1; DNA: TGTGCCTGGAGCGGGTGGGGACAGGGGGCGCGTCAGCCCCAGCATTTT; CDR3: CAWSGWGQGARQPQHF
length: 16; size: .; V: TRBV19; J: TRBJ2-6; D: .; DNA: TGTGCCAGTAGTACAACCAGGGTCTCTGGGGCCAACGTCCTGACTTTC; CDR3: CASSTTRVSGANVLTF
length: 13; size: .; V: TRBV7-2; J: TRBJ2-7; D: TRBD1; DNA: TGTGCCAGCACGGTGGACAGGGGGCGCGAGCAGTACTTC; CDR3: CASTVDRGREQYF
length: 13; size: many; V: TRBV6-5; J: TRBJ1-2; D: .; DNA: TGTGCCAGCAGTTTAACCAGTAACTATGGCTACACCTTC; CDR3: CASSLTSNYGYTF
length: 13; size: .; V: TRBV12-3/TRBV12-4; J: TRBJ1-5; D: TRBD1; DNA: TGTGCCAGCAGACAGGACAGGGGCCAGCCCCAGCATTTT; CDR3: CASRQDRGQPQHF
length: 14; size: .; V: TRBV5-4; J: TRBJ2-7; D: TRBD2; DNA: TGTGCCAGCAGCTCTAGGGACTACCTCTACGAGCAGTACTTC; CDR3: CASSSRDYLYEQYF
length: 14; size: .; V: TRBV28; J: TRBJ2-5; D: TRBD1; DNA: TGTGCCAGCAGTCGGACAGGGGGCGGGGAGACCCAGTACTTC; CDR3: CASSRTGGGETQYF
length: 16; size: once; V: TRBV5-1; J: TRBJ2-3; D: TRBD2; DNA: TGCGCCAGCAGCTTGGTTGCTAGCGGGGGGCCAGATACGCAGTATTTT; CDR3: CASSLVASGGPDTQYF
length: 16; size: .; V: TRBV2; J: TRBJ2-3; D: TRBD2; DNA: TGTGCCAGCAGTGCGCATGCGGGGGTGAGCACAGATACGCAGTATTTT; CDR3: CASSAHAGVSTDTQYF
length: 14; size: .; V: TRBV6-5; J: TRBJ1-6; D: .; DNA: TGTGCCACAGGCTCTGAGTCGATGGGTTCACCCCTCCACTTT; CDR3: CATGSESMGSPLHF
length: 13; size: .; V: TRBV7-9; J: TRBJ2-3; D: .; DNA: TGTGCCAGAGAGGGTTCCAAGGTCGATACGCAGTATTTT; CDR3: CAREGSKVDTQYF
length: 14; size: .; V: TRBV7-9; J: TRBJ2-7; D: TRBD1; DNA: TGTGCCAGCAGCATACAGGGGGGAGCCTACGAGCAGTACTTC; CDR3: CASSIQGGAYEQYF
length: 15; size: few; V: TRBV7-2; J: TRBJ2-1; D: .; DNA: TGTGCCAGCAGCTACCTGGGACATTATCAAAATGAGCAGTTCTTC; CDR3: CASSYLGHYQNEQFF
length: 14; size: .; V: TRBV25-1; J: TRBJ2-7; D: .; DNA: TGTGCCAGCAGTGATCATGGCAACACCTACGAGCAGTACTTC; CDR3: CASSDHGNTYEQYF
length: 13; size: .; V: TRBV6-1; J: TRBJ1-3; D: .; DNA: TGTGCCAGCAGTGAGGGCCCGGGAAACACCATATATTTT; CDR3: CASSEGPGNTIYF
length: 15; size: once; V: TRBV7-2; J: TRBJ2-4; D: TRBD2; DNA: TGTGCCAGCAGCTTAGACGGGGGGGTTGAGAACATTCAGTACTTC; CDR3: CASSLDGGVENIQYF
length: 14; size: once; V: TRBV2; J: TRBJ1-1; D: TRBD1; DNA: TGTGCCAGCAGTCGGGACAGGGTTAACACTGAAGCTTTCTTT; CDR3: CASSRDRVNTEAFF
length: 12; size: .; V: TRBV6-5; J: TRBJ2-7; D: .; DNA: TGTGCCAGCAGTCCTCAGGGGTACGAGCAGTACTTC; CDR3: CASSPQGYEQYF
length: 16; size: .; V: TRBV2; J: TRBJ2-1; D: .; DNA: TGTGCCAGCAGTCGAGACAGGGACTCCTCCTACAATGAGCAGTTCTTC; CDR3: CASSRDRDSSYNEQFF
length: 14; size: .; V: TRBV5-8; J: TRBJ1-5; D: TRBD1; DNA: TGTGCCAGCAGCCGGACAGGTTTCAATCAGCCCCAGCATTTT; CDR3: CASSRTGFNQPQHF
length: 18; size: once; V: TRBV18; J: TRBJ2-3; D: TRBD2; DNA: TGTGCCAGCTCCCATACCCCTATTGTGGGGGGGATCACAGATACGCAGTATTTT; CDR3: CASSHTPIVGGITDTQYF
length: 16; size: few; V: TRBV28; J: TRBJ2-7; D: .; DNA: TGTGCCAGCAGTTTATTCCCCGGGTCCCGCTCCTACGAGCAGTACTTC; CDR3: CASSLFPGSRSYEQYF
length: 15; size: .; V: TRBV2; J: TRBJ2-2; D: TRBD1; DNA: TGTGCCAGCAGTGTGGCAGGGGGCGACACCGGGGAGCTGTTTTTT; CDR3: CASSVAGGDTGELFF